This paragraph reports one T cell receptor (beta chain). The sample belongs to a study of blood T cell repertoires in COVID-19. Across the study: Material from acute and convalescent COVID-19 was sourced from the United States, Italy and Spain. T cells, B-cell-depleted T cells, or PBMCs provided the cDNA or gDNA that served as material.

Generated by immunoSEQ multiplex PCR, the TCRdb table keeps only in-frame clones and is missing some. The table has about 170,000 clones, around 82% seen once. The CDR3 length is 13 residues. Germline V gene sequence: CDR1 GTSNPN, CDR2 SVGIG (reference sequence). The J segment lost 6 bases and the V segment lost 7 bases, leaving 10 bases of the junction unmatched. The material sequenced was peripheral blood. The receptor was isolated from an older man with active or convalescent COVID-19. The chain carries TRBV30 and TRBJ2-7, with 9 bases that match TRBD1. The CDR3 bases are TGTGCCTACCTCCGGGACAGGGTAGGCGAGCAGTACTTC. This codes for CAYLRDRVGEQYF.